This record covers a single T cell receptor beta chain. Antigen: not known. Researchers partitioned CD4+ cells into CD45RA+ naive and CD45RA-negative memory subsets. The CDR3 extends over 12 amino acids. Germline V gene sequence: CDR1 MDHEN, CDR2 SYDVKM. The germline V and J ends were trimmed by 6 bases and 6 bases, with 11 bases remaining between them. Repertoires were generated with immunoSEQ multiplex PCR, while TCRdb's copy carries only in-frame clones and drops some. The sample carries about 510,000 clones, 96% recorded once. The entry originates in a study of shared clonotypes between healthy human individuals. Overall study results and limits: When compared with the clonotypes that were shared by all four sorted-subset donors, the non-shared clonotypes turned out to have lower generation probabilities. Estimated richness was generally greater in naive than memory subsets.

The receptor comes from a woman aged 25 to 45 in good health. The gene calls are TRBV28 and TRBJ1-1, with D unresolved. Sequences were obtained from naive CD4+ T cells sorted from blood. As for subset: CD45RA+ positively selected. CDR3 DNA: TGTGCCAGCAGACTAAACGGTGCTGAAGCTTTCTTT. Translating gives CASRLNGAEAFF.